This T cell receptor (beta chain) was captured in a study of T cell responses to AZD1222 COVID-19 vaccine. Study-wide findings and caveats: Donors were largely white British and mainly female; clonal diversity was possibly underestimated. The peak T cell response came first, and repertoires were sampled only after it.

A remark on this clone: The antigen is not known.

V was clipped by 4 bases and J by 2 bases, with 16 bases between them. This CDR3 is built from 16 residues. Germline V CDR1 and CDR2: SGHTA, FQGTGA. Profiled with immunoSEQ multiplex PCR; TCRdb holds only in-frame clones, not every one. The data contain over 95,000 clones, roughly 90% of them singletons. V and J are TRBV7-3 and TRBJ2-3; no firm D call. The clonotype was recovered from an adult in good health. Sequenced material: peripheral blood, taken on day 0 of AZD1222 vaccination. CDR3 protein: CASSSHGSRYTDTQYF. In DNA form, the CDR3 reads TGTGCCAGCAGCTCCCATGGAAGCAGATACACAGATACGCAGTATTTT.